The 21 T cell receptor beta chains below all came from one sample that was sequenced in a study of identifying expanded T cells in peripheral blood. TCRdb's table, derived via immunoSEQ multiplex PCR, lists solely in-frame clones and lacks some. The data hold about 97,000 clones, with 87% observed a single time. Sequenced input: blood. These receptors all come from a person aged 18 to 70 in good health.

The V gene is TRBV5-1, the J gene TRBJ2-1; tentatively, D is TRBD1 (5 bases). The germline V gene encodes CDR1 SGHRS and CDR2 YFSETQ. The V and J ends lost 4 bases and 8 bases respectively, with 19 bases between them. CDR3 length equals 15 residues. CDR3 region: CASSPSGQGNDEQFF. CDR3 in DNA: TGCGCCAGCAGCCCCTCTGGGCAGGGTAACGATGAGCAGTTCTTC.

This chain connects TRBV7-2 to TRBJ1-3; 8 nucleotides agree with TRBD1. Germline loops: CDR1 SGHTA, CDR2 FQGNSA. V lost 2 bases to trimming and J lost 0 bases; unmatched junction nucleotides: 6. CDR3 length: 17 amino acids. CDR3 loop: CASSLTGGSNSGNTIYF. As DNA, the CDR3 is TGTGCCAGCAGCTTAACAGGGGGATCCAACTCTGGAAACACCATATATTTT.

The rearrangement links TRBV7-8 to TRBJ1-2; D is undetermined. The CDR3 consists of 13 residues. V gave up 4 bases and J gave up 9 bases, with 15 bases separating them. Germline V gene data show CDR1 as SGHVS and CDR2 as FQNEAQ. The CDR3 loop reads CASSSYRPDRYTF. The CDR3 DNA follows: TGTGCCAGCAGCTCCTACCGTCCGGATCGCTACACCTTC.

J is TRBJ1-4 and V is TRBV6-5; D gene uncertain. Trimming shortened V by 4 bases and J by 0 bases, and 6 bases separated the two germline ends. Germline CDR1 reads MNHEY; CDR2 reads SVGAGI. The CDR3 runs 14 residues. Here the CDR3 reads CASSSVATNEKLFF. Written as DNA, the CDR3 is TGTGCCAGCAGTTCAGTAGCAACTAATGAAAAACTGTTTTTT.

Remarks on this clone: Within the sample, other DNA sequences also encode this same CDR3. The CDR3 DNA reads TGTGCCAGCAGTTACTCGAGTGCGGGAGGTCAGCCCCAGCATTTT. This gives the protein CASSYSSAGGQPQHF. V usage is TRBV6-5 and J usage is TRBJ1-5; no reliable D call. Trimming took 0 bases from V and 6 from J, leaving 12 bases between them. Germline CDR1 and CDR2: MNHEY and SVGAGI. The CDR3 has 15 amino acids.

This chain links TRBV5-1 with TRBJ2-5; 8 bases line up with TRBD2. The V gene's germline CDR1 is SGHRS and CDR2 YFSETQ. The J segment lost 5 bases and the V segment lost 0 bases, leaving 6 bases of the junction unmatched. The CDR3 is made up of 15 amino acids. The CDR3 region is CASSLGTSFGETQYF. CDR3 in DNA: TGCGCCAGCAGCTTGGGGACTAGCTTTGGGGAGACCCAGTACTTC.

This clone has a handful of counts. This chain links TRBV6-5 with TRBJ1-3; no firm D call. Germline V gene sequence: CDR1 MNHEY, CDR2 SVGAGI. The CDR3 has 13 residues. V was pared by 6 bases and J by 1 base, with 7 bases between. DNA of the CDR3: TGTGCCAGCAGGTCCCCATCTGGAAACACCATATATTTT. This encodes CASRSPSGNTIYF.

This clone has only one observation. The rearrangement joins TRBV27 to TRBJ2-2; tentative D call: TRBD2 (5 bases). Germline CDR1 and CDR2: MNHEY and SMNVEV (reference sequence). The length of the CDR3 is 17 residues. The germline V and J ends were trimmed by 7 bases and 1 base, with 19 bases remaining between them. The CDR3 spells CASTRRSGALNTGELFF. The CDR3 DNA reads TGTGCCAGCACCCGGCGGAGCGGAGCTCTGAACACCGGGGAGCTGTTTTTT.

The chain is built from TRBV2 and TRBJ1-1; D is perhaps TRBD1 (5 bases). The CDR3 runs 13 residues. V lost 4 bases, J lost 1 base, and 7 bases lay in between. The germline V gene has CDR1 SNHLY and CDR2 FYNNEI. The CDR3 region is CASSVTENTEAFF. The CDR3 DNA is TGTGCCAGCAGTGTGACAGAGAACACTGAAGCTTTCTTT.

The V and J genes are TRBV4-3 and TRBJ2-2, with D unresolved. Germline V gene data show CDR1 as LGHNA and CDR2 as YSLEER. Trimming removed 6 bases from V and 9 bases from J, with 11 bases in between. This CDR3 contains 12 residues. The CDR3 nucleotides are TGCGCCAGCAGTCAGACGGGCTGGGAGCTGTTTTTT. Translation gives CASSQTGWELFF.

The chain combines TRBV5-6 with TRBJ1-6; a weak D match, TRBD1 (5 bases). Germline loops: CDR1 SGHDT, CDR2 YYEEEE. There are 15 residues in the CDR3. V was cut by 4 bases and J by 3 bases, with 11 bases left in between. CDR3 amino acids: CASSGDGGYNSPLHF. The CDR3 DNA reads TGTGCCAGCAGCGGGGACGGCGGCTATAATTCACCCCTCCACTTT.

The gene calls are TRBV27 and TRBJ2-1; D remains unclear. This CDR3 is built from 12 residues. Germline-derived CDR1 and CDR2 are MNHEY and SMNVEV (reference sequence). Trimming shortened V by 5 bases and J by 6 bases, and 8 bases separated the two germline ends. The CDR3 coding sequence is TGTGCCAGCAGTCGCCCGTTCAATGAGCAGTTCTTC. This encodes CASSRPFNEQFF.

The chain recombines TRBV5-8 with TRBJ2-3, with D hard to call. CDR3 length: 15 residues. CDR1 is SGHTS, CDR2 YDEGEE, per germline. The germline V and J ends were trimmed by 2 bases and 0 bases, with 10 bases remaining between them. The DNA for the CDR3 is TGTGCCAGCAGCTTAGGTGTTACTAGCACAGATACGCAGTATTTT. This sequence encodes CASSLGVTSTDTQYF.

The rearrangement uses TRBV7-8 and TRBJ2-2; D is undetermined. Deletions cut 2 bases from V and 2 bases from J, with 3 bases between. This CDR3 has 13 residues. The germline V gene encodes CDR1 SGHVS and CDR2 FQNEAQ. As DNA, the CDR3 is TGTGCCAGCAGCTTATATAACACCGGGGAGCTGTTTTTT. Its translation: CASSLYNTGELFF.

The V call is TRBV28, the J call TRBJ1-2, with TRBD1 as a possible D gene (5 bases). Between the trimmed V and J ends, which lost 1 base and 0 bases, there was a span of 9 bases. The germline CDR1 and CDR2 sequences are MDHEN and SYDVKM. CDR3 size: 15 residues. The CDR3 reads CASSLSGHPNYGYTF. The CDR3, as DNA: TGTGCCAGCAGTTTATCAGGACATCCTAACTATGGCTACACCTTC.

The chain has TRBV27 and TRBJ2-5; D is perhaps TRBD1 or TRBD2 (5 bases each). CDR1 is MNHEY, CDR2 SMNVEV, per germline (reference sequence). The germline V and J ends were trimmed by 2 bases and 5 bases, with 12 bases remaining between them. This CDR3 contains 14 residues. This chain's CDR3 is CASSLEGSRETQYF. In DNA, the CDR3 is TGTGCCAGCAGTTTAGAGGGGAGTAGGGAGACCCAGTACTTC.

This clone was picked up one time. The chain recombines TRBV6-1 with TRBJ2-7; weak D call: TRBD2 (6 bases). CDR3 length equals 14 residues. Trimming shortened V by 3 bases and J by 0 bases, and 9 bases separated the two germline ends. Germline loops: CDR1 MNHNS, CDR2 SASEGT. The CDR3 is CASSDHGSSYEQYF. CDR3 nucleotide sequence: TGTGCCAGCAGTGATCACGGGAGCTCCTACGAGCAGTACTTC.

The chain uses TRBV15 and TRBJ1-2; D is undetermined. The CDR3 spans 14 residues. V was pared by 0 bases and J by 8 bases, with 13 bases between. Germline CDR1 is LNHNV and CDR2 is YYDKDF (reference sequence). The CDR3 region has the DNA TGTGCCACCAGCAGAGATATGGGGTCTGACGGCTACACCTTC. Its protein product is CATSRDMGSDGYTF.

This chain uses TRBV6-1 with TRBJ2-7; 8 bases align to TRBD2. V dropped 0 bases and J dropped 0; count of bases not matched to a gene: 10. The CDR3 loop spans 18 amino acids. The V gene's germline CDR1 is MNHNS and CDR2 SASEGT. CDR3 sequence reads: CASSEALFGGGSSYEQYF. DNA for the CDR3: TGTGCCAGCAGTGAAGCCTTATTCGGGGGGGGGAGCTCCTACGAGCAGTACTTC.

The chain is built from TRBV7-8 and TRBJ2-3; 7 bases agree with TRBD2. The V gene end was trimmed by 5 bases and the J gene end by 6 bases; junction bases not matched to a gene: 20. The CDR3 runs 18 residues. The V gene's germline CDR1 is SGHVS and CDR2 FQNEAQ. The CDR3 DNA is TGTGCCAGCAGCGCCCCACCAGCGGGGCCGGGTATGAGGGATACGCAGTATTTT. It is translated as CASSAPPAGPGMRDTQYF.

V is TRBV5-6 and J is TRBJ2-1; 8 bases are a match to TRBD2. Germline CDR1 SGHDT, CDR2 YYEEEE. The CDR3 sequence is 15 residues long. V lost 0 bases and J lost 10; bases outside the gene matches: 9. Written as DNA, the CDR3 is TGTGCCAGCAGCTTGGACGGGGGGGCCGGTGCGGAGCAGTTCTTC. This gives the protein CASSLDGGAGAEQFF.